This T cell receptor beta chain was obtained from a study of blood T cell repertoires in COVID-19. Using immunoSEQ multiplex PCR, the repertoire was profiled, and TCRdb retains in-frame clones only, with some absent. The profile shows around 260,000 clones, more than 75% of them singletons. In germline, CDR1 is SGHRS, CDR2 YFSETQ. The V end lost 3 bases, the J end lost 4 bases, and 11 bases lay between the germline ends. The CDR3 is 14 amino acids. The source is a woman aged 50 to 65 with acute or convalescent COVID-19. Specimen: peripheral blood. This chain uses TRBV5-1 with TRBJ2-1; tentative D call: TRBD2 (6 bases). CDR3 nucleotide sequence: TGCGCCAGCAGCTCGGGCGGGAATTACAATGAGCAGTTCTTC. Its protein product is CASSSGGNYNEQFF.